This T cell receptor (beta chain) was documented in a study of cytomegalovirus exposure and HLA in healthy donors. General observations from the study: Further analysis, carried out later, found HLA-associated TCR beta chains more clonally expanded than equally common other chains.

To note about this clone: The antigen remains unidentified.

The germline gives CDR1 SEHNR, CDR2 FQNEAQ (reference sequence). V gave up 5 bases and J gave up 4 bases; unmatched junction bases: 7. The CDR3 loop spans 15 amino acids. It was with 60 Vbeta and 13 Jbeta primers that the PCR ran. TCRdb's table, derived via immunoSEQ multiplex PCR, lists solely in-frame clones and lacks some. The sample yields about 97,000 clones, 75% to 80% seen once. Input material: PBMCs. The rearrangement joins TRBV7-9 to TRBJ1-1; TRBD1 matches 10 bases. The TCR sequence derives from a male donor in good health and CMV-seropositive. CDR3 loop: CASSARQGAATEAFF. The CDR3, as DNA: TGTGCCAGCAGCGCCCGACAGGGGGCGGCCACTGAAGCTTTCTTT.